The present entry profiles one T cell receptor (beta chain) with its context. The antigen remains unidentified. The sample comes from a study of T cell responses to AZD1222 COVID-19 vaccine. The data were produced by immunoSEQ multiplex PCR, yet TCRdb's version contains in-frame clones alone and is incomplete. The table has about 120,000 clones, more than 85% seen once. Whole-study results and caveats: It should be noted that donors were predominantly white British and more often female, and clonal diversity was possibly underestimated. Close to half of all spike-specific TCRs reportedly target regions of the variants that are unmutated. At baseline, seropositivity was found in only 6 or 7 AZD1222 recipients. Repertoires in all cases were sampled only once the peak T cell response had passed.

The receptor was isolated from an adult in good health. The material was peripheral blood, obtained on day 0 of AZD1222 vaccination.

In nucleotides, the CDR3 is TGCAGCGCCGGACAGGGCTCGTCCGGGGAGCTGTTTTTT. Its protein is CSAGQGSSGELFF. This chain connects TRBV29-1 to TRBJ2-2; 8 nucleotides line up with TRBD1. The V gene's germline CDR1 is SQVTM and CDR2 ANQGSEA. J gave up 6 bases and V 7 bases, and 7 bases lay outside the gene matches. The CDR3 sequence is 13 residues long.